The 31 T cell receptor beta chains listed next were all sequenced from one sample in a study of vaccination and CD4 T cells after COVID-19. The treatment was: 10-day PBMC culture with coronavirus spike peptide pools or control peptides (ViraFEST assay). Pre-COVID-19 pandemic sampling (2011-2018) yielded the unexposed donor's CD4+ T cells. The study sequenced cultured CD4+ T cell DNA using the Oncomine TCR Beta short-read assay. TCRdb called the PCR reads again in MiXCR, with one record for every CDR3 protein. The table shows 6,500 to 9,000 distinct CDR3 sequences, with approximately 51% occurring only once. Their antigen targets remain unknown. The sequencing sample was made of CD4+ T cells from blood, cultured in vitro. The source of these receptors is a human donor in good health.

This clonotype was observed a handful of times. The V gene is TRBV27, the J gene TRBJ1-2; D gene ambiguous. In germline, CDR1 is MNHEY, CDR2 SMNVEV (reference sequence). V was cut by 5 bases and J by 8 bases, with 18 bases left in between. This CDR3 spans 14 amino acids. For the CDR3, the DNA is TGTGCCAGCAGTGACACCAGGATATCCGGGGGCTACACCTTC. Protein sequence: CASSDTRISGGYTF.

V gene TRBV20-1 combines with J gene TRBJ2-1, with 9 bases that match TRBD1. Germline V gene lookup returns CDR1 DFQATT and CDR2 SNEGSKA (reference sequence). The CDR3 runs 16 residues. Trimming at V came to 3 bases and at J to 4 bases, leaving 10 bases not matched to a gene. The CDR3 nucleotides read TGCAGTGCTAGGAAAAGGACAGGGGTTTCATACAATGAGCAGTTCTTC. Encoded protein: CSARKRTGVSYNEQFF.

This clonotype came up a few times. CDR3 sequence: CSARDPRTDMNTEAFF. The CDR3 nucleotides are TGCAGTGCTAGAGACCCTAGGACAGACATGAACACTGAAGCTTTCTTT. The chain employs TRBV20-1 and TRBJ1-1; TRBD1 is a possible D gene (6 bases). V lost 0 bases, J lost 0 bases, and 14 bases lay in between. The germline V gene encodes CDR1 DFQATT and CDR2 SNEGSKA (reference sequence). There are 16 residues in the CDR3.

This clonotype is classed as medium-sized (0.01 to 0.1%). The chain is built from TRBV6-1 and TRBJ1-2, with D unclear. This CDR3 region has 15 residues. The V end was cut by 5 bases, the J end by 0 bases, with 13 bases between. The germline V gene has CDR1 MNHNS and CDR2 SASEGT. The CDR3 sequence is CASSTLALANYGYTF. The CDR3 nucleotides are TGTGCCAGCAGTACCCTGGCATTAGCTAACTATGGCTACACCTTC.

The chain uses TRBV7-2 and TRBJ2-5; TRBD2 aligns across 11 bases. CDR3 size: 18 residues. Germline V gene data show CDR1 as SGHTA and CDR2 as FQGNSA. V gave up 0 bases and J gave up 3 bases; unmatched junction bases: 9. CDR3 in amino acids: CASSLATSGGPNEETQYF. The CDR3, as DNA: TGTGCCAGCAGCTTAGCTACTAGCGGGGGTCCCAATGAAGAGACCCAGTACTTC.

The CDR3 region is CASSTDGQGGYTF. As DNA, the CDR3 is TGTGCCAGTAGTACCGACGGACAGGGAGGCTACACCTTC. The rearrangement joins TRBV19 to TRBJ1-2, with 8 bases that match TRBD1. This CDR3 spans 13 amino acids. Germline V CDR1 and CDR2: LNHDA, SQIVND (reference sequence). The J segment lost 8 bases and the V segment lost 4 bases, leaving 6 bases of the junction unmatched.

By share, this clonotype counts as large (0.1 to 1%). The rearrangement uses TRBV20-1 and TRBJ2-7; TRBD2 matches 7 bases. Per germline, CDR1 DFQATT and CDR2 SNEGSKA (reference sequence). The CDR3 covers 13 residues. Germline trimming cut 6 bases from V and 0 bases from J; bases unmatched to any gene: 5. CDR3 amino acids: CSAPGRDSYEQYF. DNA of the CDR3: TGCAGTGCACCAGGGAGGGACTCCTACGAGCAGTACTTC.

This chain connects TRBV7-6 to TRBJ1-1; 9 bases align to TRBD1. The germline CDR1 and CDR2 sequences are SGHVS and FNYEAQ. The CDR3 length is 14 residues. V gave up 2 bases and J gave up 5 bases; unmatched junction bases: 3. CDR3 residues: CASSLRTGVTEAFF. The CDR3 DNA follows: TGTGCCAGCAGCTTAAGGACAGGGGTAACTGAAGCTTTCTTT.

In its sample, this clonotype was seen a few times. The chain recombines TRBV14 with TRBJ2-3, with TRBD1 as a possible D gene (6 bases). Germline CDR1 and CDR2: SGHDN and FVKESK. Deletions cut 0 bases from V and 1 base from J, with 14 bases between. The CDR3 has 17 amino acids. Here the CDR3 DNA reads TGTGCCAGCAGCCAAGATAACAGGGCCAGGGGCACAGATACGCAGTATTTT. It specifies CASSQDNRARGTDTQYF.

The chain has TRBV19 and TRBJ1-1; D may be TRBD1 (5 bases). Germline V CDR1 and CDR2: LNHDA, SQIVND (reference sequence). Between the trimmed V and J ends, which lost 4 bases and 0 bases, there was a span of 15 bases. The CDR3 consists of 16 residues. This CDR3 reads CASSTVGRRVNTEAFF. The DNA for the CDR3 is TGTGCCAGTAGTACCGTGGGACGGAGAGTGAACACTGAAGCTTTCTTT.

V gene TRBV27 combines with J gene TRBJ2-1; 9 bases match TRBD2. This CDR3 has 16 residues. Germline V gene data show CDR1 as MNHEY and CDR2 as SMNVEV (reference sequence). Losses at the gene ends were 3 bases for V and 6 bases for J; bases not matched to a gene: 9. CDR3 nucleotides: TGTGCCAGCAGTTTTTCGGGCGGGGGGGCGCTCAATGAGCAGTTCTTC. Its protein product is CASSFSGGGALNEQFF.

V usage is TRBV5-5 and J usage is TRBJ1-1; no clear D. V lost 4 bases and J lost 4, with 20 bases in between. Germline CDR1 and CDR2: SGHKS and YYEKEE (reference sequence). This CDR3 is 16 amino acids long. Written as DNA, the CDR3 is TGTGCCAGCAGCCCTCGGACGGGCGGTGTGGGCACTGAAGCTTTCTTT. Protein product: CASSPRTGGVGTEAFF.

This clonotype is classed as large. The rearrangement links TRBV6-1 to TRBJ1-6; D is unclear. CDR3 size: 14 residues. Trimming took 6 bases from V and 8 from J, leaving 14 bases between them. Looked up from germline, CDR1 is MNHNS and CDR2 is SASEGT. The CDR3 region is CASRRTATYSPLHF. The CDR3 DNA follows: TGTGCCAGCAGAAGGACCGCGACGTATTCACCCCTCCACTTT.

The genes are TRBV14 and TRBJ2-5; D is possibly TRBD2 (8 bases). Per the germline V gene, CDR1 is SGHDN and CDR2 is FVKESK. With 4 bases removed from V and 1 base from J, the gap between germline ends came to 16 bases. The CDR3 is 16 amino acids. This CDR3 is CASSPGSGTAQETQYF. The DNA for the CDR3 is TGTGCCAGCAGCCCGGGTAGCGGGACAGCCCAAGAGACCCAGTACTTC.

This clonotype was counted a few times. The V call is TRBV7-6, the J call TRBJ2-3, with 9 bases matching TRBD2. The CDR3 runs 15 residues. Germline values: CDR1 SGHVS, CDR2 FNYEAQ. The ends lost 2 bases at V and 6 bases at J; junction bases unmatched: 6. The DNA of the CDR3 is TGTGCCAGCAGCTTACTAGCGGGGAGAGACGATACGCAGTATTTT. Its protein product is CASSLLAGRDDTQYF.

The chain couples TRBV7-9 to TRBJ2-5; tentative D call: TRBD2 (6 bases). CDR3 size: 16 residues. The germline CDR1 and CDR2 sequences are SEHNR and FQNEAQ (reference sequence). V lost 5 bases, J lost 3 bases, and 19 bases lay in between. The CDR3 spells CASSGGTSSRKETQYF. CDR3 in DNA: TGTGCCAGCAGCGGCGGAACTAGCTCCAGGAAAGAGACCCAGTACTTC.

The chain is built from TRBV29-1 and TRBJ1-1; 11 nucleotides agree with TRBD1. Trimming at V came to 6 bases and at J to 8 bases, leaving 5 bases not matched to a gene. CDR1 is SQVTM and CDR2 is ANQGSEA in the germline V gene. The length of the CDR3 is 12 residues. The chain's CDR3 is CSVGQGAAEAFF. The CDR3 DNA follows: TGCAGCGTCGGACAGGGGGCCGCAGAAGCTTTCTTT.

This clonotype was seen a handful of times. The chain has TRBV7-8 and TRBJ1-6, with TRBD1 identical over 8 bases. CDR1 is SGHVS, CDR2 FQNEAQ, per germline. This CDR3 contains 14 residues. After removal of 2 bases from V and 13 bases from J, the junction contained 7 bases not matched to a gene. This CDR3 reads CASSLLRTGSPLHF. The CDR3 DNA reads as TGTGCCAGCAGCTTACTCCGGACAGGGTCGCCCCTCCACTTT.

The chain employs TRBV6-5 and TRBJ2-7, with D perhaps assigned TRBD1 or TRBD2 (5 bases each). This CDR3 has 13 amino acids. Germline V lookup: CDR1 MNHEY, CDR2 SVGAGI. V lost 4 bases and J lost 6, with 13 bases in between. CDR3 amino acids: CASSFEGRGEQYF. CDR3 DNA sequence: TGTGCCAGCAGTTTCGAGGGACGAGGCGAGCAGTACTTC.

In its sample, this clonotype was seen a few times. This rearrangement joins TRBV20-1 to TRBJ2-7, with 10 bases matching TRBD1. The CDR3 is 14 amino acids. Trimming took 4 bases from V and 3 from J; bases not matched to a gene: 6. Germline V gene lookup returns CDR1 DFQATT and CDR2 SNEGSKA (reference sequence). The CDR3 protein is CSATRDRGHYEQYF. The CDR3 nucleotides read TGCAGTGCTACACGGGACAGGGGCCACTACGAGCAGTACTTC.

This chain links TRBV11-2 with TRBJ2-3, with 8 bases identical to TRBD1. CDR3 size: 16 residues. The trim removed 5 bases at V and 4 bases at J, leaving 11 bases unmatched. CDR1 and CDR2 from the germline V gene are SGHAT and FQNNGV. The CDR3 protein is CASSPRMDRVPDTQYF. The CDR3 bases are TGTGCCAGCAGCCCGCGAATGGACAGGGTCCCAGATACGCAGTATTTT.

Only a few counts were recorded for this clonotype. This sequence joins TRBV20-1 and TRBJ1-5; TRBD1 matches 8 bases. Germline V gives CDR1 DFQATT, CDR2 SNEGSKA (reference sequence). This CDR3 has 13 residues. The J segment lost 6 bases and the V segment lost 0 bases, leaving 1 base of the junction unmatched. The CDR3 spells CSARDTGGQPQHF. Written as DNA, the CDR3 is TGCAGTGCTAGAGATACAGGGGGTCAGCCCCAGCATTTT.

This rearrangement joins TRBV19 to TRBJ1-5, with 7 bases that match TRBD1. After removal of 5 bases from V and 5 bases from J, the junction contained 12 bases not matched to a gene. This CDR3 is built from 16 residues. In germline, CDR1 is LNHDA, CDR2 SQIVND (reference sequence). The CDR3 DNA follows: TGTGCCAGTAGTGGATCCGGGACAGAAGGGGATCAGCCCCAGCATTTT. Translating gives CASSGSGTEGDQPQHF.

This chain joins TRBV19 and TRBJ1-1; D is unclear. The CDR3 extends over 15 amino acids. V dropped 2 bases and J dropped 4 bases, with 14 bases sitting between them. The germline V gene has CDR1 LNHDA and CDR2 SQIVND (reference sequence). CDR3 nucleotides: TGTGCCAGTAGTATAATTGGAGGTGATAGCACTGAAGCTTTCTTT. Its protein is CASSIIGGDSTEAFF.

This sequence joins TRBV15 and TRBJ2-5; the match to TRBD2 covers 16 bases. The V segment lost 4 bases and the J segment 5 bases; nucleotides outside the gene matches: 10. Germline lookup yields CDR1 LNHNV and CDR2 YYDKDF (reference sequence). The CDR3 contains 18 residues. CDR3 sequence (DNA): TGTGCCACCAGCATGCCGGGACTAGCGGGGGGGCTCGGTGAGACCCAGTACTTC. This translates into CATSMPGLAGGLGETQYF.

This chain joins TRBV7-9 and TRBJ2-7; 10 bases fit TRBD2. CDR1 SEHNR and CDR2 FQNEAQ come from the germline V gene (reference sequence). The length of the CDR3 is 18 residues. Unmatched junction bases numbered 12, after V lost 1 base and J lost 3 bases. This chain's CDR3 is CASSLGLAGVPLIYEQYF. CDR3 nucleotides: TGTGCCAGCAGCTTAGGCCTAGCGGGGGTTCCCCTCATCTACGAGCAGTACTTC.

In this sample, this clonotype turned up a few times. This chain links TRBV29-1 with TRBJ1-5; D is unclear. V was pared by 5 bases and J by 5 bases, with 10 bases between. Germline-derived CDR1 and CDR2 are SQVTM and ANQGSEA. The CDR3 covers 12 residues. The CDR3 loop reads CSVSEGYQPQHF. CDR3 sequence (DNA): TGCAGCGTTAGTGAGGGATATCAGCCCCAGCATTTT.

In nucleotides, the CDR3 is TGTGCCAGTAGTATAGACGCGGGAGGCGGGGAGCTGTTTTTT. Translation: CASSIDAGGGELFF. V is TRBV19 and J is TRBJ2-2; 8 positions match TRBD2. The CDR3 has 14 residues. Germline V CDR1 and CDR2: LNHDA, SQIVND (reference sequence). Trimming cost V 0 bases and J 7 bases; bases outside gene matches: 1.

The chain is built from TRBV23-1 and TRBJ1-2; a weak D match, TRBD1 (5 bases). TRBV23-1 is an open reading frame whose function is uncertain. V was trimmed by 0 bases and J by 3 bases, leaving 8 bases between them. This CDR3 spans 14 amino acids. The CDR3 region is CASSQSGGDYGYTF. The CDR3 nucleotides are TGCGCCAGCAGTCAATCGGGGGGTGACTATGGCTACACCTTC.

As regards this clonotype: One end of the junction is discordant with germline, which a read error may explain. This sequence joins TRBV2 and TRBJ1-2; 8 bases fit TRBD1. The CDR3 is 14 residues long. Germline V gives CDR1 SNHLY, CDR2 FYNNEI. The CDR3 sequence: CASREATGASGYTF. The CDR3 DNA follows: TGTGCCAGCAGGGAAGCGACAGGGGCGAGTGGCTACACCTTC.

The genes are TRBV9 and TRBJ1-2; D possibly corresponds to TRBD1 (5 bases). Germline-derived CDR1 and CDR2 are SGDLS and YYNGEE. With 0 bases removed from V and 5 bases from J, the gap between germline ends came to 11 bases. The CDR3 is 14 amino acids. CDR3 nucleotides: TGTGCCAGCAGCGTAGTCCAGGGAGGGTATGGCTACACCTTC. It encodes CASSVVQGGYGYTF.